A selection of T cell receptor beta chains follows, all from one sample in a study of T cell responses to AZD1222 COVID-19 vaccine. Sequencing was performed with immunoSEQ multiplex PCR; in TCRdb, only in-frame clones are kept and a portion is missing. This table has around 200,000 clones, roughly 88% appearing once. The sample was peripheral blood, taken on day 0 of AZD1222 vaccination. The receptor set was obtained from an adult in good health. Each CDR3 is given with its conserved first and last residue. Each record gives: J gene, clone size, V gene, D gene, CDR3 protein, CDR3 DNA. The D gene is left open where the match is weak. A row's size may be missing; if present it is once, few, many or a size class.

J: TRBJ2-1
size: -
V: TRBV7-2
D: -
CDR3: CASSPGDSYNEQFF
DNA: TGTGCCAGCAGCCCGGGGGACTCCTACAATGAGCAGTTCTTC

J: TRBJ1-1
size: -
V: TRBV28
D: -
CDR3: CALAGDTEAFF
DNA: TGTGCCCTCGCGGGGGACACTGAAGCTTTCTTT

J: TRBJ2-7
size: -
V: TRBV4-2
D: TRBD2
CDR3: CASSQGGGSSYEQYF
DNA: TGTGCCAGCAGCCAAGGGGGGGGAAGCTCCTACGAGCAGTACTTC

J: TRBJ2-7
size: -
V: TRBV15
D: -
CDR3: CATSEGLVAYEQYF
DNA: TGTGCCACCAGCGAGGGACTGGTTGCCTACGAGCAGTACTTC

J: TRBJ2-3
size: -
V: TRBV19
D: TRBD2
CDR3: CASSIEGSGRATDTQYF
DNA: TGTGCCAGTAGTATAGAGGGTAGCGGGAGGGCCACAGATACGCAGTATTTT

J: TRBJ2-5
size: -
V: TRBV6-5
D: TRBD2
CDR3: CASSYLAGGPGETQYF
DNA: TGTGCCAGCAGTTACCTAGCGGGAGGGCCAGGGGAGACCCAGTACTTC

J: TRBJ2-2
size: once
V: TRBV7-2
D: -
CDR3: CASSLRGAGAGELFF
DNA: TGTGCCAGCAGCTTAAGAGGAGCGGGCGCCGGGGAGCTGTTTTTT

J: TRBJ2-3
size: -
V: TRBV20-1
D: TRBD2
CDR3: CSASSLAGFTDTQYF
DNA: TGCAGTGCTAGTTCTCTAGCGGGATTTACAGATACGCAGTATTTT

J: TRBJ1-1
size: -
V: TRBV14
D: -
CDR3: CASSQDVPRESEAFF
DNA: TGTGCCAGCAGCCAAGATGTCCCGAGGGAAAGTGAAGCTTTCTTT

J: TRBJ1-1
size: -
V: TRBV5-1
D: -
CDR3: CASSYTQGRTEAFF
DNA: TGCGCCAGCAGCTACACCCAGGGGAGGACTGAAGCTTTCTTT

J: TRBJ2-3
size: -
V: TRBV5-1
D: -
CDR3: CASSVSADTQYF
DNA: TGCGCCAGCAGCGTATCAGCAGATACGCAGTATTTT

J: TRBJ2-4
size: -
V: TRBV7-2
D: -
CDR3: CASSLEVRTAKNIQYF
DNA: TGTGCCAGCAGCTTAGAGGTGAGGACGGCCAAAAACATTCAGTACTTC

J: TRBJ1-2
size: -
V: TRBV28
D: -
CDR3: CASSLGGQYYGYTF
DNA: TGTGCCAGCAGTTTAGGAGGGCAGTATTATGGCTACACCTTC

J: TRBJ1-3
size: -
V: TRBV12-5
D: -
CDR3: CASGYSGAGNTIYF
DNA: TGTGCTAGTGGGTACTCGGGAGCTGGAAACACCATATATTTT

J: TRBJ1-5
size: -
V: TRBV28
D: -
CDR3: CASSTLNQPQHF
DNA: TGTGCCAGCAGTACTCTCAATCAGCCCCAGCATTTT

J: TRBJ2-3
size: -
V: TRBV3-1/TRBV3-2
D: TRBD2
CDR3: CASSSVTSGSVWTDTQYF
DNA: TGTGCCAGCAGCTCCGTCACTAGCGGGAGCGTATGGACAGATACGCAGTATTTT

J: TRBJ1-1
size: -
V: TRBV6-2/TRBV6-3
D: TRBD1
CDR3: CASSYRTGQGNMNTEAFF
DNA: TGTGCCAGCAGTTACCGCACGGGACAGGGGAACATGAACACTGAAGCTTTCTTT

J: TRBJ1-6
size: -
V: TRBV6-2/TRBV6-3
D: -
CDR3: CASSRLGGNSPLHF
DNA: TGTGCCAGCAGTCGACTCGGGGGTAATTCACCCCTCCACTTT

J: TRBJ1-5
size: -
V: TRBV7-2
D: TRBD1
CDR3: CASSPGQVSNQPQHF
DNA: TGTGCCAGCAGCCCGGGACAGGTTAGCAATCAGCCCCAGCATTTT

J: TRBJ2-2
size: -
V: TRBV7-8
D: -
CDR3: CASSLRRTGELFF
DNA: TGTGCCAGCAGCTTGAGGCGTACCGGGGAGCTGTTTTTT

J: TRBJ2-1
size: -
V: TRBV4-1
D: TRBD2
CDR3: CASSQTSGAIGNEQFF
DNA: TGCGCCAGCAGCCAGACTAGCGGGGCAATTGGGAATGAGCAGTTCTTC

J: TRBJ2-6
size: -
V: TRBV6-5
D: -
CDR3: CASSYGVNPGANVLTF
DNA: TGTGCCAGCAGTTACGGGGTCAACCCTGGGGCCAACGTCCTGACTTTC

J: TRBJ2-5
size: -
V: TRBV6-5
D: -
CDR3: CASSYSGTQETQYF
DNA: TGTGCCAGCAGTTACTCCGGAACCCAAGAGACCCAGTACTTC

J: TRBJ2-5
size: -
V: TRBV6-1
D: -
CDR3: CASSERLLSGAQETQYF
DNA: TGTGCCAGCAGTGAACGTCTACTTAGCGGAGCCCAAGAGACCCAGTACTTC

J: TRBJ1-5
size: -
V: TRBV6-2/TRBV6-3
D: -
CDR3: CASSHGRRQNNQPQHF
DNA: TGTGCCAGCAGTCACGGGCGCCGACAGAACAATCAGCCCCAGCATTTT